A single sample gave rise to the 25 T cell receptor beta chains below, sequenced in a study of memory CD4+ T cells and cytomegalovirus serostatus (dated by TCRdb to about 2019). A FACSAria II was used to sort memory CD4+ T cells, defined as single viable CD3+CD4+CD8-CD45RO+ cells. The library came from the immunoSEQ multiplex PCR assay. TCRdb obtained this table from immuneACCESS and retained in-frame rearrangements with V and J assigned. These tables miss some clones; where compared with another copy, unresolved V genes account for less than half of the shortfall, and the remainder is unexplained. The sample table records just under 40,000 clones; approximately 78% of these occur just once. Of the sample, 0.75% to 0.9% falls within the top ten clones. Sample: memory CD4+ T cells from blood. These receptor sequences come from an adult in good health and CMV-seronegative.

In its sample, this clone ranks as medium-sized. This rearrangement joins TRBV7-2 to TRBJ2-7; a weak D match, TRBD2 (6 bases). Between the trimmed V and J ends, which lost 0 bases and 3 bases, there was a span of 9 bases. The CDR3 runs to 14 residues. Per the germline V gene, CDR1 is SGHTA and CDR2 is FQGNSA. DNA of the CDR3: TGTGCCAGCAGCTTAGCGCGGGGCGACTACGAGCAGTACTTC. This translates into CASSLARGDYEQYF.

This clone was detected only once. The chain couples TRBV19 to TRBJ2-2; D remains ambiguous. The CDR3 consists of 15 residues. Trimming cost V 4 bases and J 3 bases, with 12 bases left between them. The germline V gene has CDR1 LNHDA and CDR2 SQIVND (reference sequence). The CDR3 nucleotides are TGTGCCAGTAGTACCCTTCAGGACGACACCGGGGAGCTGTTTTTT. This codes for CASSTLQDDTGELFF.

The gene calls are TRBV19 and TRBJ1-1, with D unclear. The CDR3 has 17 amino acids. Between the trimmed V and J ends, which lost 6 bases and 1 base, there was a span of 21 bases. Per the germline V gene, CDR1 is LNHDA and CDR2 is SQIVND (reference sequence). Here the CDR3 reads CASSSTGIPITNTEAFF. The CDR3 coding sequence is TGTGCCAGTAGCTCAACCGGGATCCCCATTACGAACACTGAAGCTTTCTTT.

V is TRBV7-8 and J is TRBJ2-1, with 10 bases identical to TRBD2. Germline V gene data show CDR1 as SGHVS and CDR2 as FQNEAQ. The V and J ends lost 6 bases and 0 bases, in that order; junction bases with no gene match: 8. There are 17 residues in the CDR3. CDR3 residues: CASRFSGGLGSYNEQFF. CDR3 bases: TGTGCCAGCAGATTTAGCGGGGGGCTTGGCTCCTACAATGAGCAGTTCTTC. The full variable domain, in which reference TRBV7-8 and TRBJ2-1 provide the parts outside the CDR3, is GAGVSQSPRYKVAKRGQDVALRCDPISGHVSLFWYQQALGQGPEFLTYFQNEAQLDKSGLPSDRFFAERPEGSVSTLKIQRTQQEDSAVYLCASRFSGGLGSYNEQFFGPGTRLTVL.

CDR3 region: CASSTGLSDYGYTF. The CDR3 DNA is TGTGCCAGCAGTACGGGCCTAAGCGACTATGGCTACACCTTC. The chain is built from TRBV6-1 and TRBJ1-2, with D hard to call. Trimming left V 5 bases short and J 3 bases short, with 13 bases between. Germline V gene data show CDR1 as MNHNS and CDR2 as SASEGT. This CDR3 contains 14 residues.

In this sample, this clone turned up once. The chain couples TRBV5-1 to TRBJ2-1; tentative D call: TRBD1 (6 bases). The germline CDR1 and CDR2 sequences are SGHRS and YFSETQ. V dropped 2 bases and J dropped 0 bases, with 6 bases sitting between them. The CDR3 contains 14 residues. CDR3 residues: CASSLQGSYNEQFF. Here the CDR3 DNA reads TGCGCCAGCAGCTTACAGGGCTCCTACAATGAGCAGTTCTTC.

V and J are TRBV5-6 and TRBJ1-1; 9 nucleotides agree with TRBD1. The CDR3 loop spans 15 amino acids. Germline loops: CDR1 SGHDT, CDR2 YYEEEE. J was trimmed by 3 bases and V by 4 bases; bases with no gene match: 7. The DNA of the CDR3 is TGTGCCAGCAGCCTACAGGGGGCGGGGGACACTGAAGCTTTCTTT. This codes for CASSLQGAGDTEAFF.

The CDR3 spells CASSQDKQDSYNSPLHF. The CDR3 nucleotides are TGTGCCAGCAGCCAAGATAAGCAGGACTCCTATAATTCACCCCTCCACTTT. This chain uses TRBV14 with TRBJ1-6; no definite D call. Germline loops: CDR1 SGHDN, CDR2 FVKESK. V was pared by 0 bases and J by 0 bases, with 9 bases between. This CDR3 contains 17 residues.

This clone was detected a few times. The chain has TRBV29-1 and TRBJ1-5; 7 bases match TRBD1. This CDR3 contains 13 residues. From germline, CDR1 is SQVTM and CDR2 ANQGSEA. V trimming: 5 bases; J trimming: 1 base; junction bases outside the gene matches: 2. The CDR3 region has the DNA TGCAGCGTTCAGACAGGGAGCAATCAGCCCCAGCATTTT. Its protein product is CSVQTGSNQPQHF. The variable domain in full, completed from reference TRBV29-1 and TRBJ1-5, reads SAVISQKPSRDICQRGTSLTIQCQVDSQVTMMFWYRQQPGQSLTLIATANQGSEATYESGFVIDKFPISRPNLTFSTLTVSNMSPEDSSIYLCSVQTGSNQPQHFGDGTRLSIL.

The rearrangement joins TRBV6-1 to TRBJ2-3, with D perhaps TRBD1 or TRBD2 (5 bases each). CDR1 and CDR2 (germline): MNHNS, SASEGT. The CDR3 is 14 residues long. The V and J ends lost 6 bases and 5 bases respectively, with 15 bases between them. This CDR3 reads CASRESGTVDTQYF. CDR3 nucleotide sequence: TGTGCCAGCAGGGAGTCCGGGACCGTAGATACGCAGTATTTT.

The chain is built from TRBV2 and TRBJ1-2, with TRBD1 as a possible D gene (5 bases). The CDR3 is 14 amino acids. Per the germline V gene, CDR1 is SNHLY and CDR2 is FYNNEI. V lost 0 bases and J lost 8, with 13 bases in between. CDR3 DNA sequence: TGTGCCAGCAGTGAAGCGGGGACTGGATTAGGCTACACCTTC. This sequence encodes CASSEAGTGLGYTF.

The rearrangement uses TRBV7-9 and TRBJ1-2, with unresolved D. Per germline, CDR1 SEHNR and CDR2 FQNEAQ (reference sequence). The CDR3 extends over 11 amino acids. As DNA, the CDR3 is TGTGTAACTGGGTCGAACTATGGCTACACCTTC. This encodes CVTGSNYGYTF.

The V gene is TRBV19, the J gene TRBJ1-2; perhaps TRBD1 as D (5 bases). Deletions cut 5 bases from V and 4 bases from J, with 14 bases between. This CDR3 comprises 14 residues. Germline-derived CDR1 and CDR2 are LNHDA and SQIVND (reference sequence). CDR3: CASSPGPLLYGYTF. CDR3 nucleotides: TGTGCCAGTAGTCCGGGACCTTTACTCTATGGCTACACCTTC.

This clone was seen a few times. The V and J genes are TRBV19 and TRBJ1-6; TRBD1 is a possible D gene (5 bases). The CDR3 contains 13 residues. The germline V and J ends were trimmed by 6 bases and 8 bases, with 11 bases remaining between them. Looked up from germline, CDR1 is LNHDA and CDR2 is SQIVND (reference sequence). This CDR3 is CASRSGLDSPLHF. Written as DNA, the CDR3 is TGTGCCAGTAGGTCAGGGTTGGATTCACCCCTCCACTTT.

This clone was seen just once. The gene calls are TRBV30 and TRBJ1-3; D gene uncertain. This CDR3 is built from 13 residues. V was clipped by 1 base and J by 5 bases, with 9 bases between them. Germline V lookup: CDR1 GTSNPN, CDR2 SVGIG (reference sequence). CDR3 region: CAWSGDSRNTIYF. DNA for the CDR3: TGTGCCTGGAGTGGGGATTCCAGAAACACCATATATTTT.

The V call is TRBV28, the J call TRBJ2-2; TRBD2 is a possible D gene (6 bases). The ends were cut back, 7 bases at V and 5 bases at J, with 14 bases in the middle. The CDR3 length is 14 residues. CDR1 and CDR2 from the germline V gene are MDHEN and SYDVKM. CDR3 DNA: TGTGCCAGCATCCCTTCTGGGGGGACCGGGGAGCTGTTTTTT. Translation gives CASIPSGGTGELFF.

V usage is TRBV5-6 and J usage is TRBJ2-7, with D maybe TRBD2 (6 bases). Germline lookup yields CDR1 SGHDT and CDR2 YYEEEE. This CDR3 comprises 15 residues. The ends were cut back, 5 bases at V and 0 bases at J, with 15 bases in the middle. Here the CDR3 reads CASSYGTARSYEQYF. In nucleotides, the CDR3 is TGTGCCAGCAGTTATGGGACTGCGCGCTCCTACGAGCAGTACTTC.

The rearrangement links TRBV15 to TRBJ1-2, with TRBD1 identical over 7 bases. This CDR3 region has 14 residues. CDR1 is LNHNV and CDR2 is YYDKDF in the germline V gene (reference sequence). The V gene end was trimmed by 0 bases and the J gene end by 8 bases; junction bases not matched to a gene: 6. In nucleotides, the CDR3 is TGTGCCACCAGCAGAGAACGGGACAGCTTCGGCTACACCTTC. Protein product: CATSRERDSFGYTF.

The chain links TRBV5-6 to TRBJ2-1, with D perhaps matching TRBD1 (6 bases). The germline V gene has CDR1 SGHDT and CDR2 YYEEEE. V lost 3 bases and J 8 bases, leaving 9 bases between the germline ends. CDR3 length equals 12 residues. CDR3 sequence (DNA): TGTGCCAGCAGCTGGGGGCTGGATGAGCAGTTCTTC. Encoded protein: CASSWGLDEQFF.

The chain has TRBV27 and TRBJ1-2; D not resolved. Germline loops: CDR1 MNHEY, CDR2 SMNVEV (reference sequence). The CDR3 is 12 residues long. The V and J ends lost 7 bases and 4 bases respectively, with 10 bases between them. For the CDR3, the DNA is TGTGCCAGCAATAGTAGGCCCTATGGCTACACCTTC. Its protein is CASNSRPYGYTF.

The chain employs TRBV15 and TRBJ1-5; D possibly corresponds to TRBD1 (5 bases). The CDR3 is 15 amino acids. Germline-derived CDR1 and CDR2 are LNHNV and YYDKDF (reference sequence). V dropped 1 base and J dropped 3 bases, with 10 bases sitting between them. The CDR3 is CATSRGGGDNQPQHF. The CDR3, as DNA: TGTGCCACCAGCAGAGGGGGCGGAGACAATCAGCCCCAGCATTTT.

The rearrangement uses TRBV18 and TRBJ2-1, with 12 bases that match TRBD2. This CDR3 is 17 amino acids long. Germline lookup yields CDR1 KGHSH and CDR2 LQKENI. V dropped 0 bases and J dropped 8; count of bases not matched to a gene: 8. CDR3 bases: TGTGCCAGCTCACCACCGAGGGCTAGCGGGGGGGCTGATGAGCAGTTCTTC. Its protein product is CASSPPRASGGADEQFF.

The chain carries TRBV6-1 and TRBJ2-7; D remains ambiguous. V lost 7 bases and J 3 bases, leaving 7 bases between the germline ends. The germline CDR1 and CDR2 sequences are MNHNS and SASEGT. The CDR3 contains 11 residues. The CDR3 sequence is CASMESYEQYF. The CDR3 coding sequence is TGTGCCAGCATGGAGAGCTACGAGCAGTACTTC.

A note on this clone: This sample includes further DNA sequences coding for the same CDR3. The V call is TRBV18, the J call TRBJ1-4; unclear D gene. The CDR3 contains 12 residues. V was cut by 4 bases and J by 5 bases, with 5 bases left in between. Germline assignment: CDR1 KGHSH and CDR2 LQKENI. CDR3 DNA: TGTGCCAGCTCACTTCCCAATGAAAAACTGTTTTTT. Translating gives CASSLPNEKLFF.

In its sample, this clone was seen once. The rearrangement links TRBV15 to TRBJ2-3; perhaps TRBD1 as D (5 bases). CDR1 LNHNV and CDR2 YYDKDF come from the germline V gene (reference sequence). This CDR3 has 13 residues. V was shortened by 1 base and J by 6 bases, with 8 bases between the two germline ends. CDR3 nucleotides: TGTGCCACCAGCAGAGGCAAGGGGGATACGCAGTATTTT. Translated: CATSRGKGDTQYF.